This entry features one TCR beta chain sequence. The sample carries other DNA sequences with the same CDR3. Per germline, CDR1 SGHTA and CDR2 FQGNSA. The J segment lost 1 base and the V segment lost 1 base, leaving 3 bases of the junction unmatched. This CDR3 contains 16 residues. As processed by the authors: Nucleated cell counts were estimated from reference gene primer amplification. The assay was immunoSEQ multiplex PCR, and TCRdb's table has in-frame clones only and misses some. The V and J calls and clone size are taken from that table; D and trimming were inferred from the DNA. Of 130,000 to 150,000 clones listed, 80% to 90% are singletons. The sample originates from a study of blood T cell repertoires in COVID-19. Study-level background: Researchers got acute and convalescent COVID-19 samples from the United States, Italy and Spain. From T cells, B-cell-depleted T cells, or PBMCs came the material, which was cDNA or gDNA.

The sample was peripheral blood. This receptor was identified in a woman aged 55-69 years with active COVID-19. The genes are TRBV7-2 and TRBJ2-7, with 11 positions matching TRBD2. The CDR3 DNA is TGTGCCAGCAGCTTAGGACTAGCGGGGTCTTCCTACGAGCAGTACTTC. Protein product: CASSLGLAGSSYEQYF.